Listed below are T cell receptor beta chains from one sample, sequenced in a study of OX40 agonist ivuxolimab in advanced cancers. The repertoire was sequenced with immunoSEQ multiplex PCR; TCRdb's copy has only in-frame clones and lacks some. The sample lists approximately 45,000 clones; roughly 82% were seen once. The starting material was CD4+ or CD8+ T cells sorted from blood, obtained in a trial of the OX40 agonist ivuxolimab. These receptors were obtained from an adult with an advanced solid tumor such as melanoma, head and neck, liver or kidney cancer. The CDR3 runs from the conserved cysteine through the conserved F or W. The D gene is left open where the match is weak. Rows give clone size only sometimes, using once, few, many, or a class for an expanded clone.

D gene	V gene	J gene	clone size	CDR3 DNA	CDR3 protein
TRBD1	TRBV5-4	TRBJ2-3	-	TGTGCCAGCACCATTACGGTGACAGGGTCAGATACGCAGTATTTT	CASTITVTGSDTQYF
-	TRBV5-6	TRBJ1-3	-	TGTGCCAGCAGCTTGGAAGGGACAACTATTATTGACACCATATATTTT	CASSLEGTTIIDTIYF
-	TRBV11-2	TRBJ2-1	-	TGTGCCAGCAGCTCGATTAGCTCCTACAATGAGCAGTTCTTC	CASSSISSYNEQFF
TRBD1	TRBV16	TRBJ2-7	few	TGTGCCAGCAGCCATCCGGGACAGGGTTACGAGCAGTACTTC	CASSHPGQGYEQYF
-	TRBV2	TRBJ2-7	once	TGTGCCAGCAATAAGGACGTTACCTACGAGCAGTACTTC	CASNKDVTYEQYF
TRBD2	TRBV29-1	TRBJ2-1	-	TGCAGCGTCGGGGGGGGAGCAGAGTCCTACAATGAGCAGTTCTTC	CSVGGGAESYNEQFF
-	TRBV28	TRBJ1-2	-	TGTGCCAGCAGTCGATCGGATGGCTACACCTTC	CASSRSDGYTF
-	TRBV9	TRBJ1-1	-	TGTGCCAGCAGCGTAGCCCTTTTCACTGAAGCTTTCTTT	CASSVALFTEAFF
-	TRBV14	TRBJ2-3	-	TGTGCCAGCAGCCAAGAATGGGGCCGCGCTAGCACAGATACGCAGTATTTT	CASSQEWGRASTDTQYF
TRBD1	TRBV5-4	TRBJ2-7	-	TGTGCCAGCAGCTACAGGGACAGACCGAACTACGAGCAGTACTTC	CASSYRDRPNYEQYF
TRBD1	TRBV28	TRBJ1-6	-	TGTGCCAGCAGGGCGGGACAGGGGTTTTCACCCCTCCACTTT	CASRAGQGFSPLHF
-	TRBV4-1	TRBJ2-7	-	TGCGCCAGCAGCCGCGGGACTGGCTACGAGCAGTACTTC	CASSRGTGYEQYF
-	TRBV11-1	TRBJ2-1	-	TGTGCCAGCAGCTTAGGAAGGGGGACGAGACAGTTCTTC	CASSLGRGTRQFF
TRBD1	TRBV11-2	TRBJ2-7	-	TGTGCCAGCAGCTTCCGACAGGGGGCCGACGAGCAGTACTTC	CASSFRQGADEQYF
TRBD2	TRBV7-2	TRBJ2-2	-	TGTGCCAGCAGCTTATTGGGGGGGAATACCGGGGAGCTGTTTTTT	CASSLLGGNTGELFF
TRBD1	TRBV6-6	TRBJ1-5	once	TGTGCCAGCAGTTCTGGGGACAGGTACCGGCATCAGCCCCAGCATTTT	CASSSGDRYRHQPQHF
-	TRBV30	TRBJ2-5	-	TGTGCCTGGAGTGTCGGTACGGAGACCCAGTACTTC	CAWSVGTETQYF
-	TRBV20-1	TRBJ2-7	-	TGCAGTGCTAACAGGGAGAACGAGCAGTACTTC	CSANRENEQYF
TRBD2	TRBV15	TRBJ2-3	-	TGTGCCACCAGCAGAGATATCTTCAGGACTAGCGGACGCACAGATACGCAGTATTTT	CATSRDIFRTSGRTDTQYF
-	TRBV6-5	TRBJ2-1	-	TGTGCCAGCAGTTCACTACTTCCACAGGCGTACAATGAGCAGTTCTTC	CASSSLLPQAYNEQFF
TRBD2	TRBV5-4	TRBJ2-7	-	TGTGCCAGCAGCCCCCGGGGGGGGAGACCCTACGAGCAGTACTTC	CASSPRGGRPYEQYF
-	TRBV7-6	TRBJ1-5	-	TGTGCCAGCAGCTTAGGTCAGGGCGGGAGCAATCAGCCCCAGCATTTT	CASSLGQGGSNQPQHF
TRBD1	TRBV6-5	TRBJ1-4	once	TGTGCCAGCAGTTACCGGGACAGAACTAATGAAAAACTGTTTTTT	CASSYRDRTNEKLFF
TRBD2	TRBV29-1	TRBJ2-1	-	TGCAGCGTTGTAGCGGGAGGGGCGTCCTACAATGAGCAGTTCTTC	CSVVAGGASYNEQFF
-	TRBV21-1	TRBJ2-7	-	TGTGCCAGCCTTCGAGGAACTAGCGGGAGGTGGCACGAGCAGTACTTC	CASLRGTSGRWHEQYF
-	TRBV6-5	TRBJ2-7	-	TGTGCCAGCAGTTACCTTCCAGGCCCAACCTACGAGCAGTACTTC	CASSYLPGPTYEQYF
TRBD2	TRBV30	TRBJ2-1	few	TGTGCCTTGGGACTAGCGGGGGGCCTCTACAATGAGCAGTTCTTC	CALGLAGGLYNEQFF
TRBD2	TRBV19	TRBJ2-3	once	TGTGCCAGTAGAGGGACTAGCGGGGAAGAACACTCTAGCACAGATACGCAGTATTTT	CASRGTSGEEHSSTDTQYF
-	TRBV29-1	TRBJ2-3	-	TGCAGCGTTCTCTCAGCAACAGATACGCAGTATTTT	CSVLSATDTQYF
TRBD1	TRBV7-2	TRBJ2-6	-	TGTGCCAGCAGCTCACAGGGGCGGCTTATCTCTGGGGCCAACGTCCTGACTTTC	CASSSQGRLISGANVLTF
-	TRBV6-1	TRBJ1-5	-	TGTGCCAGCAGTGACAGGGATAGCAATCAGCCCCAGCATTTT	CASSDRDSNQPQHF
-	TRBV10-3	TRBJ2-2	-	TGTGCCATCAGTGAGTCGGCAGGGGTGAACACCGGGGAGCTGTTTTTT	CAISESAGVNTGELFF
-	TRBV6-5	TRBJ1-5	-	TGTGCCAGCAGTTACAGGGTAGGAGATCAGCCCCAGCATTTT	CASSYRVGDQPQHF
-	TRBV7-6	TRBJ1-5	-	TGTGCCAGCAGCTTAGGCCCGTCGGTGGATCAGCCCCAGCATTTT	CASSLGPSVDQPQHF
TRBD1	TRBV2	TRBJ1-1	-	TGTGCCAGCAGTTCGGACGGACAGGCGGACTCTAAAGCTTTCTTT	CASSSDGQADSKAFF
-	TRBV18	TRBJ1-3	few	TGTGCCAGCTCACCAGGGTTTTTCGGAAACACCATATATTTT	CASSPGFFGNTIYF
TRBD1	TRBV5-4	TRBJ1-2	-	TGTGCCAGCAGCTTCGGACAGGGAACAAGCGGCTACACCTTC	CASSFGQGTSGYTF
TRBD1	TRBV7-9	TRBJ2-5	-	TGTGCCAGCAGCTCTTTACAGGGGCAAGAGACCCAGTACTTC	CASSSLQGQETQYF
-	TRBV6-5	TRBJ2-7	-	TGTGCCAGCAGTTACAGTTCTGGGGATTCCCAAGACGAGCAGTACTTC	CASSYSSGDSQDEQYF
TRBD1	TRBV18	TRBJ2-7	few	TGTGCCAGCTCTCCACGGGACAGTGCCTACGAGCAGTACTTC	CASSPRDSAYEQYF
-	TRBV5-6	TRBJ1-6	-	TGTGCCAGCAGCCTCAGAAATAATTCACCCCTCCACTTT	CASSLRNNSPLHF
TRBD1	TRBV6-1	TRBJ2-7	-	TGTGCCAGCAGAGGGACAGTAGGCTACGAGCAGTACTTC	CASRGTVGYEQYF
-	TRBV7-2	TRBJ1-2	-	TGTGCCAGCAGACCATTTCGTCAGGCTAACTATGGCTACACCTTC	CASRPFRQANYGYTF
-	TRBV10-1	TRBJ2-3	-	TGCGCCAGCAGTCCAAGGGTGGGCACAGATACGCAGTATTTT	CASSPRVGTDTQYF
-	TRBV20-1	TRBJ2-3	-	TGCAGTGCTAGGCCAGATACGCAGTATTTT	CSARPDTQYF
TRBD2	TRBV28	TRBJ2-3	-	TGTGCCAGCACTCAAGCGGGGGCGGGACCCACAGATACGCAGTATTTT	CASTQAGAGPTDTQYF
TRBD2	TRBV11-2	TRBJ2-5	-	TGTGCCAGCGAGGCTAGCGGGAACTCAGAGACCCAGTACTTC	CASEASGNSETQYF
-	TRBV2	TRBJ1-1	-	TGTGCCAGCACCCCCAGCGGCGGGAACACTGAAGCTTTCTTT	CASTPSGGNTEAFF
-	TRBV25-1	TRBJ2-3	-	TGTGCCAGCAGTGACTACACAGATACGCAGTATTTT	CASSDYTDTQYF
TRBD2	TRBV5-5	TRBJ2-1	-	TGTGCCAGCAGCTTGGAGCCGGTAGCGGGGAAGGGGTTCTTC	CASSLEPVAGKGFF
-	TRBV15	TRBJ1-1	-	TGTGCCACCAGCAGAGCGTCAGGGTATAGGACTGAAGCTTTCTTT	CATSRASGYRTEAFF
TRBD1	TRBV19	TRBJ2-2	-	TGTGCCAGTAGTATAGGGGACAGGAAAAACACCGGGGAGCTGTTTTTT	CASSIGDRKNTGELFF
-	TRBV30	TRBJ1-5	-	TGTGCCTGGAGTGTTCAGTCGTCGGGAAATCAGCCCCAGCATTTT	CAWSVQSSGNQPQHF
TRBD2	TRBV9	TRBJ2-3	-	TGTGCCAGCAGCGTCCGATCTAGCGGGACAACAGATACGCAGTATTTT	CASSVRSSGTTDTQYF
-	TRBV19	TRBJ2-3	few	TGTGCCAGTAGTGACGAAACGGCCCCGGACTTCACAGATACGCAGTATTTT	CASSDETAPDFTDTQYF